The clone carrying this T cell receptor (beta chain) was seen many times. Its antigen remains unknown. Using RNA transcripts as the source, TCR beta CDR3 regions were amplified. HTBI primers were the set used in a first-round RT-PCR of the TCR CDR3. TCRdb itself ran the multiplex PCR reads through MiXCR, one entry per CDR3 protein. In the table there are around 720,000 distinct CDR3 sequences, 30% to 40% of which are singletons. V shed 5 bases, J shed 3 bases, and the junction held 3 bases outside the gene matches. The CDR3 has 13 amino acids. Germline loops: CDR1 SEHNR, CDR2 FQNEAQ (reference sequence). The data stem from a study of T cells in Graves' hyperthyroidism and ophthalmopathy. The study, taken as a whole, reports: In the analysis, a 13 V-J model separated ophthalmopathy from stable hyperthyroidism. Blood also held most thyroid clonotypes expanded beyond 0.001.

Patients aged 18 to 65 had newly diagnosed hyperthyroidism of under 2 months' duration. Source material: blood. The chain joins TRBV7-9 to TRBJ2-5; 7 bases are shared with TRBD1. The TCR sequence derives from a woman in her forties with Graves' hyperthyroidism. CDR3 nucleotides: TGTGCCAGCAGCAAACAGGGGAAAGAGACCCAGTACTTC. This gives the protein CASSKQGKETQYF.